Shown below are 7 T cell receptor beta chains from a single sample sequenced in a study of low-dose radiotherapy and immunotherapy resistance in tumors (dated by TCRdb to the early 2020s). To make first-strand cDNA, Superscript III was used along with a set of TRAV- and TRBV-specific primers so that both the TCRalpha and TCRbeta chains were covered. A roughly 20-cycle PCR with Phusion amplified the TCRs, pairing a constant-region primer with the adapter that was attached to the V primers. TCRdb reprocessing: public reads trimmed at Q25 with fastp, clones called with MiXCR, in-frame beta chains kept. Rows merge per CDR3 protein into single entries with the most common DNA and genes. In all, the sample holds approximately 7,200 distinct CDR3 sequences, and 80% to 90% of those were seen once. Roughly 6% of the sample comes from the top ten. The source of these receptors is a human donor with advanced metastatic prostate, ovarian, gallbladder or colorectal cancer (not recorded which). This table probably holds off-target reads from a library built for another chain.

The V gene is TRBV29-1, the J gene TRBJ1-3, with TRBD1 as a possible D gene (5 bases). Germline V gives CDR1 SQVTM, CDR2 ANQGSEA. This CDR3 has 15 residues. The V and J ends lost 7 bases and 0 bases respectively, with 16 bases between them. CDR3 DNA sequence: TGCAGCGCACGAACTGGGGCCACCTCTGGAAACACCATATATTTT. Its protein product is CSARTGATSGNTIYF.

The CDR3 nucleotides read TGTGCCAGCATCCCCTCGGGGACAACCTTCAACAATGAGCAGTTCTTC. Translating it yields CASIPSGTTFNNEQFF. This rearrangement joins TRBV2 to TRBJ2-1; maybe TRBD1 (6 bases). Trimming left V 7 bases short and J 5 bases short, with 21 bases between. Germline V lookup: CDR1 SNHLY, CDR2 FYNNEI. The CDR3 covers 16 residues.

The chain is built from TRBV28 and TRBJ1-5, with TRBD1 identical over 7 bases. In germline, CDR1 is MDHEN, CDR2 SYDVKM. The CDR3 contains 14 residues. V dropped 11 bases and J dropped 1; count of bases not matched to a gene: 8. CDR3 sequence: CALGTDISNQPQHF. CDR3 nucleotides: TGTGCCCTGGGGACAGATATCAGCAATCAGCCCCAGCATTTT.

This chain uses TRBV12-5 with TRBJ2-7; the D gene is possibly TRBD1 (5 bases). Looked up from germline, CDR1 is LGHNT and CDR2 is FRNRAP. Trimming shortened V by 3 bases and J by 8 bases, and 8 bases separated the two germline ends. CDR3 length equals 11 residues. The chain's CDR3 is CASGFDRKQYF. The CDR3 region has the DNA TGTGCTAGTGGTTTTGACAGAAAGCAGTACTTC.

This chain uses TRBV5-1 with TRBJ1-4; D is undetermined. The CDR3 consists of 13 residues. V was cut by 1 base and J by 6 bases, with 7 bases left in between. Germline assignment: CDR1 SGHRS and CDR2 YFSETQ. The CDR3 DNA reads TGCGCCAGCAGCTTGAACCCGGATGAAAAACTGTTTTTT. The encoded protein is CASSLNPDEKLFF.

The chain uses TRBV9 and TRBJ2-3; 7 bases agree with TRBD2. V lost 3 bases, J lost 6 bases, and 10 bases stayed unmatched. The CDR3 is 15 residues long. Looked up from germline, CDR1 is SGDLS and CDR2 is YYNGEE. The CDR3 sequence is CASSGNSGLGDTQYF. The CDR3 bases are TGTGCCAGCAGCGGTAATAGCGGGCTGGGGGATACGCAGTATTTT. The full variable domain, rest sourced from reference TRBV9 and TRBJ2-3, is DSGVTQTPKHLITATGQRVTLRCSPRSGDLSVYWYQQSLDQGLQFLIQYYNGEERAKGNILERFSAQQFPDLHSELNLSSLELGDSALYFCASSGNSGLGDTQYFGPGTRLTVL.

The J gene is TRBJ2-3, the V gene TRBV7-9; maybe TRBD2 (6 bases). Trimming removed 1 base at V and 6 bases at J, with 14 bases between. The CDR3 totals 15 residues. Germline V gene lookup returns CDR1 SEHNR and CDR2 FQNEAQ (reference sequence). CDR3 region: CASSLGTTGADTQYF. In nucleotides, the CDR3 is TGTGCCAGCAGCTTAGGGACTACGGGCGCTGATACGCAGTATTTT.